Shown below are 16 T cell receptor beta chains from a single sample sequenced in a study of blood T cell repertoires in COVID-19. The assay was immunoSEQ multiplex PCR, and TCRdb's table has in-frame clones only and misses some. The sample records approximately 400,000 clones, approximately 90% being singletons. Sequencing was carried out using PBMCs or T cells enriched from blood (not recorded which). These TCRs come from a woman under 30 who had recovered from COVID-19.

This clone has just one count. This chain joins TRBV30 and TRBJ1-6; no firm D call. Deletions cut 0 bases from V and 0 bases from J, with 6 bases between. CDR1 and CDR2 (germline): GTSNPN, SVGIG (reference sequence). The CDR3 sequence is 15 residues long. This chain's CDR3 is CAWSVLNSYNSPLHF. DNA of the CDR3: TGTGCCTGGAGTGTACTTAACTCCTATAATTCACCCCTCCACTTT.

The V and J genes are TRBV7-9 and TRBJ1-2, with TRBD1 matching 7 bases. Germline assignment: CDR1 SEHNR and CDR2 FQNEAQ (reference sequence). The ends lost 5 bases at V and 3 bases at J; junction bases unmatched: 9. This CDR3 contains 15 residues. CDR3: CASSDLRGEDYGYTF. The CDR3 DNA follows: TGTGCCAGCAGCGACCTCAGGGGGGAGGACTATGGCTACACCTTC.

This clone was detected once. The chain uses TRBV29-1 and TRBJ2-7; 8 positions match TRBD1. Losses at the gene ends were 6 bases for V and 0 bases for J; bases not matched to a gene: 4. The CDR3 is 13 amino acids. Germline assignment: CDR1 SQVTM and CDR2 ANQGSEA. The CDR3 DNA follows: TGCAGCGTGGACAGGGACGGCTCCTACGAGCAGTACTTC. Translated: CSVDRDGSYEQYF.

The rearrangement joins TRBV19 to TRBJ2-5; D perhaps matches TRBD1 (6 bases). CDR3 length: 14 amino acids. The germline CDR1 and CDR2 sequences are LNHDA and SQIVND (reference sequence). Deletions cut 6 bases from V and 3 bases from J, with 14 bases between. The CDR3 DNA follows: TGTGCCAGTAGCCTCGGCAGGGGAGAAGAGACCCAGTACTTC. This encodes CASSLGRGEETQYF.

The chain links TRBV2 to TRBJ1-2; possible D gene TRBD1, 6 bases. V was clipped by 5 bases and J by 8 bases, with 12 bases between them. This CDR3 is 12 amino acids long. Germline CDR1 SNHLY, CDR2 FYNNEI. The CDR3 DNA sequence: TGTGCCAGCAGTTCCGGACAGTGGGGCTACACCTTC. This sequence encodes CASSSGQWGYTF.

This chain connects TRBV27 to TRBJ1-5; D is unresolved. V gave up 2 bases and J gave up 4 bases, with 12 bases separating them. CDR1 MNHEY and CDR2 SMNVEV come from the germline V gene (reference sequence). The CDR3 is 15 residues long. CDR3 sequence (DNA): TGTGCCAGCAGTTTAAGCTATCCCCTTAATCAGCCCCAGCATTTT. It encodes CASSLSYPLNQPQHF.

V gene TRBV6-5 combines with J gene TRBJ1-1; D is perhaps TRBD1 (5 bases). CDR1 MNHEY and CDR2 SVGAGI come from the germline V gene. The CDR3 covers 15 residues. Trimming stripped 2 bases from V and 1 base from J, with 11 bases between. CDR3 in amino acids: CASSYTWQGNTEAFF. The CDR3 DNA is TGTGCCAGCAGTTACACGTGGCAGGGGAACACTGAAGCTTTCTTT.

This chain joins TRBV9 and TRBJ1-6, with 8 bases identical to TRBD1. V was pared by 3 bases and J by 4 bases, with 3 bases of the junction left unmatched. The CDR3 consists of 15 residues. Germline lookup yields CDR1 SGDLS and CDR2 YYNGEE. CDR3 sequence (DNA): TGTGCCAGCAGCGCGACAGGGGAATATAATTCACCCCTCCACTTT. It is translated as CASSATGEYNSPLHF.

The J gene is TRBJ1-2, the V gene TRBV18; perhaps TRBD1 as D (5 bases). The CDR3 extends over 14 amino acids. The V end was cut by 0 bases, the J end by 6 bases, with 11 bases between. The germline V gene has CDR1 KGHSH and CDR2 LQKENI. CDR3 amino acids: CASSPPGRADGYTF. CDR3 in DNA: TGTGCCAGCTCACCACCGGGCAGGGCGGATGGCTACACCTTC.

The J gene is TRBJ1-1, the V gene TRBV7-3; TRBD1 aligns across 7 bases. J was trimmed by 2 bases and V by 5 bases; bases with no gene match: 5. From germline, CDR1 is SGHTA and CDR2 FQGTGA. This CDR3 is 14 amino acids long. CDR3: CASSKQGRNTEAFF. The DNA for the CDR3 is TGTGCCAGCAGCAAACAGGGGAGAAACACTGAAGCTTTCTTT.

This clone was observed once. The chain combines TRBV2 with TRBJ2-3; D might be TRBD2 (6 bases). Trimming removed 7 bases from V and 5 bases from J, with 19 bases in between. Per germline, CDR1 SNHLY and CDR2 FYNNEI. This CDR3 contains 15 residues. The CDR3, as DNA: TGTGCCAGCAACCCCTCCATGCAGGGAGGAGATACGCAGTATTTT. Protein sequence: CASNPSMQGGDTQYF.

This clone came up once. This chain uses TRBV5-1 with TRBJ1-6; TRBD1 aligns across 9 bases. The CDR3 length is 15 residues. Looked up from germline, CDR1 is SGHRS and CDR2 is YFSETQ. Trimming removed 0 bases from V and 11 bases from J; junction bases left unmatched: 6. The CDR3 loop is CASSLDRGRGTPLHF. The DNA for the CDR3 is TGCGCCAGCAGCTTGGACAGGGGGCGAGGGACACCCCTCCACTTT.

A few counts support this clone. The junction differs from germline at one of its ends, possibly a read error. This chain joins TRBV10-1 and TRBJ2-7; D remains unclear. The germline CDR1 and CDR2 sequences are WNHNN and SYGVQD (reference sequence). The CDR3 spans 13 residues. The CDR3 coding sequence is TGTTCCTTATTTGAAGAGATATCCTACGAGCAGTACTTC. Protein product: CSLFEEISYEQYF.

This rearrangement joins TRBV15 to TRBJ2-2, with 11 positions matching TRBD2. This CDR3 comprises 17 residues. Trimming at V came to 5 bases and at J to 5 bases, leaving 10 bases not matched to a gene. The germline V gene encodes CDR1 LNHNV and CDR2 YYDKDF (reference sequence). CDR3 sequence reads: CATSGISGGEWTGELFF. The CDR3 DNA sequence: TGTGCCACCAGCGGGATTAGCGGGGGGGAATGGACCGGGGAGCTGTTTTTT. Full variable domain (rest looked up from reference TRBV15 and TRBJ2-2): DAMVIQNPRYQVTQFGKPVTLSCSQTLNHNVMYWYQQKSSQAPKLLFHYYDKDFNNEADTPDNFQSRRPNTSFCFLDIRSPGLGDTAMYLCATSGISGGEWTGELFFGEGSRLTVL.

V and J are TRBV5-1 and TRBJ1-2; 10 bases fit TRBD1. The CDR3 covers 15 residues. Germline values: CDR1 SGHRS, CDR2 YFSETQ. Trimming at V came to 2 bases and at J to 6 bases, leaving 7 bases not matched to a gene. The CDR3 nucleotides are TGCGCCAGCAGCTTCATCGGACAGGGGGTTGATGGCTACACCTTC. Its protein product is CASSFIGQGVDGYTF.

A few counts support this clone. The chain uses TRBV9 and TRBJ1-2; no definite D call. The CDR3 has 13 residues. Trimming cost V 3 bases and J 5 bases, with 11 bases left between them. CDR1 is SGDLS, CDR2 YYNGEE, per germline. CDR3 region: CASSAESAYGYTF. CDR3 in DNA: TGTGCCAGCAGCGCTGAGTCCGCGTATGGCTACACCTTC.